The 16 T cell receptor beta chains presented below share a single source sample, sequenced in a study of CD8 T cells in ankylosing spondylitis. Their target antigens are unknown. MiXCR was run by TCRdb on the 5' RACE reads, yielding one entry per CDR3 protein. The table includes 500,000 to 550,000 distinct CDR3 sequences, 10% to 15% detected once. General study points: Ankylosing spondylitis blood seemed to carry a telltale TCR beta motif made of under ten highly homologous variants.

Sequenced sample: blood, either unsorted or a sorted T cell fraction (not recorded which). The receptor source for this set is a male donor with ankylosing spondylitis.

The chain links TRBV5-1 to TRBJ1-1; 8 bases agree with TRBD1. V lost 4 bases, J lost 3 bases, and 5 bases stayed unmatched. Germline V gene data show CDR1 as SGHRS and CDR2 as YFSETQ. This CDR3 spans 14 amino acids. CDR3 residues: CASSPGDRYTEAFF. As DNA, the CDR3 is TGCGCCAGCAGCCCCGGGGACAGGTACACTGAAGCTTTCTTT.

This clonotype was seen many times. This rearrangement joins TRBV5-1 to TRBJ2-7; D is unresolved. The CDR3 is made up of 13 amino acids. Trimming removed 2 bases at V and 0 bases at J, with 6 bases between. Germline lookup yields CDR1 SGHRS and CDR2 YFSETQ. The CDR3 protein is CASSLRPSYEQYV. The CDR3 bases are TGCGCCAGCAGCTTAAGACCCTCCTACGAGCAGTACGTC.

V and J are TRBV20-1 and TRBJ1-2; TRBD1 matches 7 bases. CDR1 is DFQATT, CDR2 SNEGSKA, per germline (reference sequence). The length of the CDR3 is 17 residues. V trimming: 3 bases; J trimming: 5 bases; junction bases outside the gene matches: 18. The CDR3 loop reads CSASHGGQAGIIYGYTF. The CDR3 bases are TGCAGTGCTAGTCATGGAGGACAGGCTGGAATTATATATGGCTACACCTTC.

Only a few counts were recorded for this clonotype. The chain recombines TRBV7-9 with TRBJ2-5; D is ambiguous. The CDR3 is 11 amino acids. V was shortened by 5 bases and J by 4 bases, with 5 bases between the two germline ends. The V gene's germline CDR1 is SEHNR and CDR2 FQNEAQ (reference sequence). The CDR3 is CASSGLETQYF. The CDR3 DNA is TGTGCCAGCAGCGGCTTAGAGACCCAGTACTTC.

In this sample, this clonotype turned up a few times. The rearrangement uses TRBV7-6 and TRBJ2-7; TRBD1 aligns across 7 bases. The germline V gene encodes CDR1 SGHVS and CDR2 FNYEAQ. The length of the CDR3 is 13 residues. The V and J ends lost 1 base and 6 bases, in that order; junction bases with no gene match: 3. The chain's CDR3 is CASSLGAGGEQYF. The DNA for the CDR3 is TGTGCCAGCAGCTTAGGGGCAGGGGGCGAGCAGTACTTC.

This clonotype was seen a few times. The V gene is TRBV6-1, the J gene TRBJ1-1, with D unclear. Per germline, CDR1 MNHNS and CDR2 SASEGT. Trimming removed 2 bases at V and 4 bases at J, with 14 bases between. The CDR3 covers 15 residues. DNA for the CDR3: TGTGCCAGCAGTGAATCTGGAAGGGATACCACTGAAGCTTTCTTT. This codes for CASSESGRDTTEAFF.

The J gene is TRBJ1-2, the V gene TRBV7-9; D remains ambiguous. V lost 5 bases, J lost 4 bases, and 11 bases lay in between. This CDR3 has 13 amino acids. Germline V gene lookup returns CDR1 SEHNR and CDR2 FQNEAQ (reference sequence). The CDR3 nucleotides are TGTGCCAGCAGCCCCGGGATCTTCTATGGCTACACCTTC. Encoded protein: CASSPGIFYGYTF.

This chain uses TRBV2 with TRBJ2-2, with 9 bases aligning to TRBD2. Losses at the gene ends were 3 bases for V and 1 base for J; bases not matched to a gene: 6. CDR1 and CDR2 (germline): SNHLY, FYNNEI. The CDR3 loop spans 17 amino acids. The CDR3 protein is CASSDVSSGMNTGELFF. The CDR3 bases are TGTGCCAGCAGTGACGTTTCTAGCGGGATGAACACCGGGGAGCTGTTTTTT.

This clonotype was seen more than once but under ten times. The chain carries TRBV6-2 or TRBV6-3 and TRBJ1-2, with D possibly being TRBD1 (5 bases). With 4 bases removed from V and 4 bases from J, the gap between germline ends came to 22 bases. The CDR3 is made up of 17 amino acids. The V gene's germline CDR1 is MNHEY and CDR2 SVGEGT. DNA for the CDR3: TGTGCCAGCAGTTCCCTCGCGATTGGGGGAGGAGGCTATGGCTACACCTTC. It is translated as CASSSLAIGGGGYGYTF.

This clonotype was counted only a few times. The chain employs TRBV19 and TRBJ2-2; 7 nucleotides match TRBD1. From germline, CDR1 is LNHDA and CDR2 SQIVND (reference sequence). V trimming: 4 bases; J trimming: 6 bases; junction bases outside the gene matches: 11. The CDR3 spans 16 residues. The CDR3 region has the DNA TGTGCCAGTAGTAGGTCCGGGACAGTTCTTCCCGGGGAGCTGTTTTTT. It encodes CASSRSGTVLPGELFF.

This clonotype was seen a handful of times. This chain connects TRBV5-1 to TRBJ2-1; D call uncertain. The CDR3 contains 13 residues. Germline V gene data show CDR1 as SGHRS and CDR2 as YFSETQ. V shed 6 bases and J shed 9 bases, with 16 bases lying between them. CDR3 amino acids: CASTFPPLGEQFF. The CDR3 coding sequence is TGCGCCAGCACCTTCCCCCCCCTGGGTGAGCAGTTCTTC.

Notes on this clonotype: Here the CDR3 omits its conserved ending phenylalanine or tryptophan, so a read error is the likely source. The limits of the CDR3 on the DNA are not certain, so only TCRdb's listed CDR3 is given. V usage is TRBV24-1 and J usage is TRBJ1-1; the D call in the table, TRBD1, was not verified against the DNA. Germline CDR1 is KGHDR and CDR2 is SFDVKD. The CDR3 has 12 amino acids, counting both end residues. This CDR3 is CATSDSGAPLEI.

The V and J genes are TRBV20-1 and TRBJ2-1, with 13 bases matching TRBD2. The CDR3 covers 16 residues. The V segment lost 5 bases and the J segment 4 bases; nucleotides outside the gene matches: 8. Germline assignment: CDR1 DFQATT and CDR2 SNEGSKA (reference sequence). DNA for the CDR3: TGCAGTGCTCTCACGACTAGCGGGAGGACTTACAATGAGCAGTTCTTC. Amino acid sequence: CSALTTSGRTYNEQFF.

This clonotype was recorded many times. The rearrangement links TRBV12-3 or TRBV12-4 to TRBJ1-5; D gene uncertain. The CDR3 runs to 14 residues. V lost 0 bases and J lost 10, with 13 bases in between. The CDR3, as DNA: TGTGCCAGCAGTTTAGCGTCGGGATTTGGACCCCAGCATTTT. Its protein product is CASSLASGFGPQHF.

This clonotype has just a few counts. The chain couples TRBV20-1 to TRBJ2-5; perhaps TRBD2 as D (5 bases). Germline V lookup: CDR1 DFQATT, CDR2 SNEGSKA (reference sequence). The CDR3 runs 14 residues. Trimming removed 3 bases from V and 5 bases from J, with 16 bases in between. CDR3 protein: CSARVDSSGETQYF. The DNA for the CDR3 is TGCAGTGCTAGGGTGGACTCATCAGGCGAGACCCAGTACTTC.

This clonotype came up a few times. V and J are TRBV20-1 and TRBJ1-6; possible D gene TRBD1, 5 bases. There are 16 residues in the CDR3. Germline V gene sequence: CDR1 DFQATT, CDR2 SNEGSKA (reference sequence). Trimming stripped 0 bases from V and 1 base from J, with 10 bases between. The CDR3 loop is CSAREEGSSYNSPLHF. In DNA, the CDR3 is TGCAGTGCTAGAGAAGAGGGGAGTTCCTATAATTCACCCCTCCACTTT.